This TCR beta chain is drawn from a study of cytotoxic CD8 clonotypes in ibrutinib-treated CLL. Overall study context: Of a cohort that held roughly eleven relapsed/refractory and roughly 14 treatment-naive patients, 17 were IGHV unmutated.

TCRdb keeps only in-frame clones here, not all; method: immunoSEQ multiplex PCR. The repertoire holds fewer than 150,000 clones, with about 85% as singletons. Regarding this clone: The antigen remains undetermined.

Trimming removed 5 bases from V and 5 bases from J, with 9 bases in between. This CDR3 is built from 13 residues. Looked up from germline, CDR1 is SEHNR and CDR2 is FQNEAQ (reference sequence). Whole-study results and caveats: Public clonotypes occurred uncommonly; on treatment, they contracted or remained stable.

This sequence was found in a human donor with chronic lymphocytic leukemia. The V and J genes are TRBV7-9 and TRBJ1-4; D call uncertain. Sequences were derived from PBMCs, sampled after 24 months of ibrutinib treatment. The CDR3 nucleotides are TGTGCCAGCAGCCCGGGTTACAATGAAAAACTGTTTTTT. Translated, it gives CASSPGYNEKLFF.